This T cell receptor beta chain originates from a study of response to subunit inactivated influenza vaccine. CDR3 length equals 19 residues. V gave up 2 bases and J gave up 5 bases, with 27 bases separating them. CDR1 is LNHNV, CDR2 YYDKDF, per germline (reference sequence). Worth noting for this clonotype: Its antigen is currently unknown.

Study outcomes and limitations: After each seasonal influenza vaccination, few new T cells are recruited, the authors suggested.

Each CDR3 protein is one row after TCRdb ran MiXCR on the RT-PCR reads. The sample shows about 160,000 distinct CDR3 sequences, roughly 10% of them seen only once. Sample: non-naive T cells sorted from PBMCs, taken about 40 days after vaccination. The TCR was taken from a man aged 45 to 65 who received an inactivated influenza vaccine. This rearrangement joins TRBV15 to TRBJ1-2, with D maybe TRBD1 (5 bases). Here the CDR3 reads CATSRLPSLEQAVYYGYTF. The CDR3 bases are TGTGCCACCAGCAGACTCCCTTCATTAGAACAGGCGGTTTATTATGGCTACACCTTC. Full variable domain (remainder filled in from reference TRBV15 and TRBJ1-2): DAMVIQNPRYQVTQFGKPVTLSCSQTLNHNVMYWYQQKSSQAPKLLFHYYDKDFNNEADTPDNFQSRRPNTSFCFLDIRSPGLGDTAMYLCATSRLPSLEQAVYYGYTFGSGTRLTVV.